This T cell receptor (beta chain) stems from a study of beta chain features in type 1 diabetes. Notes on the study in general: The naive, central memory and Treg TCRB repertoires showed an apparent similarity that was greater among patients than among healthy donors. Researchers report that Type 1 diabetes patients had moderately but significantly shorter TCRB CDR3s across all four CD4+ subsets.

By way of CD45RO/CCR7/CD25/CD127/CD95/CD27, the CD4+ regulatory, stem cell-like memory, central memory and naive cells were sorted. TCRB transcripts that were expressed got sequenced, as all of the isolated RNA had been reverse transcribed. Samples of naive, central memory and regulatory T cells yielded a mean of around 4 million reads. The repertoire was sequenced with immunoSEQ multiplex PCR; TCRdb's copy has only in-frame clones and lacks some. Of about 740,000 clones listed, around 15% were seen once; the top ten hold 0.02% to 0.025%. Between the trimmed V and J ends, which lost 5 bases and 6 bases, there was a span of 18 bases. This CDR3 spans 15 amino acids. Germline-derived CDR1 and CDR2 are WNHNN and SYGVQD (reference sequence). Comments on this clone: The antigen is unknown.

The TCR sequence derives from a man younger than 30 with type 1 diabetes. What was sequenced was naive CD4+ T cells from blood. This chain uses TRBV10-1 with TRBJ2-3; possibly TRBD1 or TRBD2 for D (5 bases each). CDR3 nucleotides: TGCGCCAGCAGTAGCACAGGTTACTTAGCGGATACGCAGTATTTT. Translation gives CASSSTGYLADTQYF.